Following are 12 T cell receptor beta chains from one sample sequenced in a study of cytomegalovirus exposure and HLA in healthy donors. Amplification used 60 Vbeta primers and 13 Jbeta primers. Assay: immunoSEQ multiplex PCR; the TCRdb copy retains only in-frame clones and omits some. The data contain 100,000 or so clones, approximately 72% of them seen just once; the ten biggest clones take up around 14%. The sequenced sample was PBMCs. The receptors originated from a male donor in good health and CMV-seropositive.

The J gene is TRBJ2-1, the V gene TRBV6-4; 7 bases are shared with TRBD2. V lost 2 bases to trimming and J lost 0 bases; unmatched junction nucleotides: 7. Germline assignment: CDR1 MRHNA and CDR2 SNTAGT. This CDR3 has 17 residues. This CDR3 is CASSDTQSGVSYNEQFF. As DNA, the CDR3 is TGTGCCAGCAGTGACACCCAGAGCGGGGTCTCCTACAATGAGCAGTTCTTC.

This clone was detected only a few times. V and J are TRBV7-7 and TRBJ2-1, with D perhaps matching TRBD1 (5 bases). Germline V gene sequence: CDR1 SSHAT, CDR2 FNYEAQ (reference sequence). This CDR3 has 13 residues. Trimming took 1 base from V and 4 from J, leaving 5 bases between them. The CDR3 protein is CASSLDRYNEQFF. CDR3 in DNA: TGTGCCAGCAGCTTAGACAGGTACAATGAGCAGTTCTTC. Together with reference TRBV7-7 and TRBJ2-1, the CDR3 gives the full variable domain: GAGVSQSPRYKVTKRGQDVTLRCDPISSHATLYWYQQALGQGPEFLTYFNYEAQPDKSGLPSDRFSAERPEGSISTLTIQRTEQRDSAMYRCASSLDRYNEQFFGPGTRLTVL.

V is TRBV19 and J is TRBJ1-5, with TRBD1 matching 11 bases. CDR3 length: 16 residues. V shed 7 bases and J 5 bases; nucleotides not matched to a gene: 10. Germline assignment: CDR1 LNHDA and CDR2 SQIVND (reference sequence). CDR3 sequence (DNA): TGTGCCAGTATGGGCGCGCGGACAGGGGGCTATCAGCCCCAGCATTTT. Its translation: CASMGARTGGYQPQHF.

J is TRBJ1-1 and V is TRBV2; D gene uncertain. From germline, CDR1 is SNHLY and CDR2 FYNNEI. V lost 11 bases, J lost 1 base, and 14 bases lay in between. The CDR3 covers 13 residues. The CDR3 protein is CASQPTANTEAFF. The CDR3 nucleotides read TGTGCCTCCCAACCGACTGCGAACACTGAAGCTTTCTTT.

This clone was seen a few times. Germline is not matched at one junction end, which may reflect a read error. The V call is TRBV4-3, the J call TRBJ2-3, with 10 bases that match TRBD2. Germline values: CDR1 LGHNA, CDR2 YSLEER. The CDR3 length is 17 residues. CDR3 bases: TGCGCCAGCAGCCTCGCACCCGTAGCGGGGGGCACGGATACGCAGTATTTT. Translating gives CASSLAPVAGGTDTQYF.

This clone was recorded once. The rearrangement links TRBV7-9 to TRBJ2-3; 8 bases match TRBD2. V shed 2 bases, J shed 0 bases, and the junction held 10 bases outside the gene matches. This CDR3 has 18 amino acids. CDR1 and CDR2 (germline): SEHNR, FQNEAQ (reference sequence). The CDR3 here is CASSLTPRGDLSTDTQYF. Written as DNA, the CDR3 is TGTGCCAGCAGCTTAACCCCGCGGGGGGACCTTAGCACAGATACGCAGTATTTT.

This sequence joins TRBV2 and TRBJ1-5, with D maybe TRBD1 (5 bases). Germline CDR1 reads SNHLY; CDR2 reads FYNNEI. The CDR3 contains 13 residues. The V gene lost 4 bases and the J gene lost 5 bases, with 9 bases spanning the gap. The CDR3 reads CASSGDLDQPQHF. CDR3 DNA sequence: TGTGCCAGCAGTGGGGACTTAGATCAGCCCCAGCATTTT.

This chain uses TRBV19 with TRBJ1-1, with D unclear. V lost 6 bases to trimming and J lost 1 base, with 9 bases between them. Germline lookup yields CDR1 LNHDA and CDR2 SQIVND (reference sequence). The length of the CDR3 is 13 residues. The CDR3 nucleotides read TGTGCCAGTAGCGGAACAGCGAACACTGAAGCTTTCTTT. Protein product: CASSGTANTEAFF.

The chain links TRBV7-2 to TRBJ2-1, with 12 bases identical to TRBD2. In germline, CDR1 is SGHTA, CDR2 FQGNSA. V shed 3 bases and J 8 bases; nucleotides not matched to a gene: 5. The CDR3 is made up of 15 amino acids. The CDR3, as DNA: TGTGCCAGCAGCTTCCTAGCGGGGGGGACCTATGAGCAGTTCTTC. Its translation is CASSFLAGGTYEQFF.

This chain uses TRBV10-1 with TRBJ2-3; 8 bases align to TRBD1. This CDR3 has 15 amino acids. Germline CDR1 is WNHNN and CDR2 is SYGVQD (reference sequence). V dropped 2 bases and J dropped 3; count of bases not matched to a gene: 4. In nucleotides, the CDR3 is TGCGCCAGCAGTGAGACAGGGGGTGAGACAGATACGCAGTATTTT. Its protein is CASSETGGETDTQYF.

CDR3 nucleotides: TGTGCCAGCAGATACAGGGTTAGCAATCAGCCCCAGCATTTT. It translates to CASRYRVSNQPQHF. The chain uses TRBV2 and TRBJ1-5; TRBD1 might be the D (6 bases). CDR1 is SNHLY, CDR2 FYNNEI, per germline. This CDR3 is 14 amino acids long. V was trimmed by 6 bases and J by 0 bases, leaving 9 bases between them. Using reference TRBV2 and TRBJ1-5 for the parts outside the CDR3, the full variable domain is EPEVTQTPSHQVTQMGQEVILRCVPISNHLYFYWYRQILGQKVEFLVSFYNNEISEKSEIFDDQFSVERPDGSNFTLKIRSTKLEDSAMYFCASRYRVSNQPQHFGDGTRLSIL.

The gene calls are TRBV5-1 and TRBJ1-1, with D possibly TRBD1 on 6 matching bases. Per germline, CDR1 SGHRS and CDR2 YFSETQ. The V end was cut by 0 bases, the J end by 5 bases, with 14 bases between. The CDR3 is 15 amino acids. CDR3 sequence reads: CASSLGEGVGTEAFF. In DNA, the CDR3 is TGCGCCAGCAGCTTGGGCGAGGGGGTGGGTACTGAAGCTTTCTTT. Looking up the rest from reference TRBV5-1 and TRBJ1-1 gives the full variable domain: KAGVTQTPRYLIKTRGQQVTLSCSPISGHRSVSWYQQTPGQGLQFLFEYFSETQRNKGNFPGRFSGRQFSNSRSEMNVSTLELGDSALYLCASSLGEGVGTEAFFGQGTRLTVV.